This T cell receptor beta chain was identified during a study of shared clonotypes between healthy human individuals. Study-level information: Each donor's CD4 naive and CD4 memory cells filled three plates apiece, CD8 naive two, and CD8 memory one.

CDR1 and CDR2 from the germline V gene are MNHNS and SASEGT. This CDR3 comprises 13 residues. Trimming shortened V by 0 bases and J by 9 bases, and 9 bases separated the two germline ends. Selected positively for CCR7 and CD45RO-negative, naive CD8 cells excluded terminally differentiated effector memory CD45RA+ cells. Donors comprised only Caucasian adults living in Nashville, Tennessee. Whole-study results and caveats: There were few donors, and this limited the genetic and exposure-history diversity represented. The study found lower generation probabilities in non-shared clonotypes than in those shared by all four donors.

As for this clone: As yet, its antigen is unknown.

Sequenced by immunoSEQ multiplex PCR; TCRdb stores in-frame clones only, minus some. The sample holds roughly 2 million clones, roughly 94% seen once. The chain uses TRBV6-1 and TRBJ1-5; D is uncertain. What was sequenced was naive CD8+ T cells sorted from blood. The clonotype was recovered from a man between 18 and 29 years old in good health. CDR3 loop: CASSEAIVVPQHF. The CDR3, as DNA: TGTGCCAGCAGTGAAGCGATCGTTGTGCCCCAGCATTTT.